This entry lists 2 T cell receptor beta chains sequenced from one sample in a study of blood T cell repertoires in COVID-19. This table comes from immunoSEQ multiplex PCR, and its TCRdb copy is limited to in-frame clones, with some not included. Here the sample spans 200,000 to 250,000 clones, 80% to 90% being singletons. Sequenced: peripheral blood. All receptors derive from a man aged 25 to 45 with active or convalescent COVID-19.

Comments on this clone: This sample also contains other DNA sequences that code for the same CDR3. The chain employs TRBV5-1 and TRBJ1-3; D ambiguous. This CDR3 is built from 15 residues. Deletions cut 0 bases from V and 0 bases from J, with 7 bases between. From germline, CDR1 is SGHRS and CDR2 YFSETQ. CDR3 nucleotides: TGCGCCAGCAGCTTGGATGGGAGCTCTGGAAACACCATATATTTT. Translating it yields CASSLDGSSGNTIYF.

V and J are TRBV19 and TRBJ2-2; TRBD1 agrees at 8 bases. V shed 5 bases, J shed 7 bases, and the junction held 6 bases outside the gene matches. The CDR3 consists of 14 residues. Germline assignment: CDR1 LNHDA and CDR2 SQIVND (reference sequence). CDR3 DNA: TGTGCCAGTAGTGACGCAGGGGGCCGCGGGGAGCTGTTTTTT. Its protein is CASSDAGGRGELFF.